The subject of this entry is one T cell receptor (beta chain). The CDR3 is made up of 12 amino acids. V was pared by 7 bases and J by 9 bases, with 13 bases between. Germline V gene lookup returns CDR1 MNHNY and CDR2 SVGAGI (reference sequence). The data derive from a study of blood T cell repertoires in COVID-19. Study information: Donors in the United States, Italy and Spain gave samples during acute or convalescent COVID-19. T cells, B-cell-depleted T cells, or PBMCs provided the cDNA or gDNA that served as material.

Original processing notes: Counts of nucleated cells, estimated from reference gene primer amplification, were obtained. TCRdb keeps only in-frame clones here, not all; method: immunoSEQ multiplex PCR. V and J calls and clone size are as listed in that table; D and trimming were resolved from the DNA. The table has just over 250,000 clones, 88% seen once; the top ten hold 4%. The receptor comes from a man in his fifties or sixties who had recovered from COVID-19. V and J are TRBV6-6 and TRBJ2-1, with D maybe TRBD2 (6 bases). Sequenced sample: peripheral blood. The CDR3 loop reads CASTYGGSEQFF. CDR3 nucleotide sequence: TGTGCCAGCACCTACGGAGGGTCTGAGCAGTTCTTC.